The 23 T cell receptor beta chains in this list originate from one sample, sequenced in a study of identical twins listed by TCRdb under 2016. The library was built by means of 5' RACE. Sequenced using an Illumina HiSeq 2000. The public reads were run again by TCRdb, first through fastp at Q25 and then through MiXCR, and only productive beta chains were kept. Rows are combined by CDR3 protein, so each entry shows the most common genes and DNA. The sample table shows approximately 470,000 distinct CDR3 sequences, and 12% to 15% are seen once. The ten biggest clones cover more than 0.5% of the sample. The data also belong to a second study, concerning yellow fever vaccine responses in identical twins.

The sample consisted of CD4+ T cells sorted from blood. These TCRs come from a woman aged 18-29 years in good health.

J is TRBJ2-2 and V is TRBV4-1, with 9 nucleotides matching TRBD2. Germline V gene sequence: CDR1 MGHRA, CDR2 YSYEKL. V lost 3 bases and J lost 7; bases outside the gene matches: 6. The CDR3 is 15 amino acids. The CDR3, as DNA: TGCGCCAGCAGCCAGCCGGGACTAGCCCACGGGGAGCTGTTTTTT. Its translation is CASSQPGLAHGELFF.

The chain employs TRBV7-8 and TRBJ2-5; 8 positions match TRBD1. The CDR3 runs 15 residues. Germline values: CDR1 SGHVS, CDR2 FQNEAQ. The V segment lost 1 base and the J segment 5 bases; nucleotides outside the gene matches: 6. CDR3 in DNA: TGTGCCAGCAGCTTAGGGGCAGGGGGCGGGGAGACCCAGTACTTC. Translation: CASSLGAGGGETQYF.

This clonotype was recorded many times. The chain has TRBV3-1 and TRBJ2-5, with TRBD2 matching over 8 bases. The CDR3 runs 14 residues. After removal of 3 bases from V and 1 base from J, the junction contained 1 base not matched to a gene. CDR1 LGHDT and CDR2 YNNKEL come from the germline V gene (reference sequence). CDR3 amino acids: CASSQSGGQETQYF. The CDR3 DNA is TGTGCCAGCAGCCAGAGCGGGGGCCAAGAGACCCAGTACTTC.

The sample holds many counts of this clonotype. This chain links TRBV12-3 or TRBV12-4 with TRBJ2-7; D remains unclear. The CDR3 is 12 amino acids. Trimming shortened V by 5 bases and J by 0 bases, and 5 bases separated the two germline ends. The CDR3 DNA reads TGTGCCAGCAGTATTGACTCCTACGAGCAGTACTTC. The encoded protein is CASSIDSYEQYF.

This clonotype was seen a few times. The chain employs TRBV4-2 and TRBJ1-1; D unclear. The V gene lost 0 bases and the J gene lost 6 bases, with 8 bases spanning the gap. Germline lookup yields CDR1 LGHNA and CDR2 YNFKEQ. The CDR3 has 13 residues. DNA for the CDR3: TGTGCCAGCAGCCAAGAGGATGGCCCTGAAGCTTTCTTT. Translating it yields CASSQEDGPEAFF.

This clonotype was counted a few times. The chain has TRBV11-2 and TRBJ2-5; the D call may be TRBD1 or TRBD2 (5 bases each). The CDR3 spans 17 residues. V was clipped by 1 base and J by 5 bases, with 20 bases between them. CDR1 SGHAT and CDR2 FQNNGV come from the germline V gene. The CDR3 reads CASSLVGRRDLLETQYF. CDR3 in DNA: TGTGCCAGCAGCTTAGTGGGCAGACGGGACCTTCTTGAGACCCAGTACTTC.

This clonotype has only one observation. The genes are TRBV7-2 and TRBJ2-3; 10 nucleotides line up with TRBD2. The CDR3 sequence is 17 residues long. Trimming removed 5 bases from V and 1 base from J; junction bases left unmatched: 9. Germline lookup yields CDR1 SGHTA and CDR2 FQGNSA. Here the CDR3 reads CASSQTTLAGGTDTQYF. In DNA, the CDR3 is TGTGCCAGCAGCCAAACAACCCTAGCGGGGGGCACAGATACGCAGTATTTT. The full variable domain, its missing parts supplied by reference TRBV7-2 and TRBJ2-3, is GAGVSQSPSNKVTEKGKDVELRCDPISGHTALYWYRQSLGQGLEFLIYFQGNSAPDKSGLPSDRFSAERTGGSVSTLTIQRTQQEDSAVYLCASSQTTLAGGTDTQYFGPGTRLTVL.

The CDR3 DNA follows: TGTGCCAGCAGGGGGACTAGCGGGAACCACGAGCAGTACTTC. Translating gives CASRGTSGNHEQYF. The chain uses TRBV2 and TRBJ2-7; TRBD2 aligns across 13 bases. The trim removed 6 bases at V and 5 bases at J, leaving 4 bases unmatched. The CDR3 is 14 residues long. CDR1 is SNHLY and CDR2 is FYNNEI in the germline V gene.

This clonotype appeared a few times. The rearrangement uses TRBV20-1 and TRBJ1-1; the D gene is possibly TRBD1 (5 bases). Germline V lookup: CDR1 DFQATT, CDR2 SNEGSKA (reference sequence). The CDR3 loop spans 15 amino acids. V was trimmed by 1 base and J by 0 bases, leaving 12 bases between them. The CDR3 reads CSARGAGSLNTEAFF. The CDR3 DNA reads as TGCAGTGCTAGAGGCGCAGGGTCCTTGAACACTGAAGCTTTCTTT.

This clonotype was recorded a few times. The chain recombines TRBV4-2 with TRBJ2-5; D might be TRBD1 or TRBD2, each matching 6 bases. Looked up from germline, CDR1 is LGHNA and CDR2 is YNFKEQ. The CDR3 spans 15 residues. V lost 2 bases, J lost 0 bases, and 10 bases lay in between. This CDR3 is CASSQSGANQETQYF. CDR3 bases: TGTGCCAGCAGCCAATCGGGGGCTAACCAAGAGACCCAGTACTTC.

The chain carries TRBV7-2 and TRBJ2-3; 8 bases align to TRBD2. The CDR3 totals 15 residues. V was pared by 1 base and J by 5 bases, with 5 bases of the junction left unmatched. Per the germline V gene, CDR1 is SGHTA and CDR2 is FQGNSA. The CDR3 sequence is CASSLGAGAIDTQYF. CDR3 DNA sequence: TGTGCCAGCAGCTTAGGAGCGGGAGCCATAGATACGCAGTATTTT. Complete variable domain (other parts from reference TRBV7-2 and TRBJ2-3): GAGVSQSPSNKVTEKGKDVELRCDPISGHTALYWYRQSLGQGLEFLIYFQGNSAPDKSGLPSDRFSAERTGGSVSTLTIQRTQQEDSAVYLCASSLGAGAIDTQYFGPGTRLTVL.

This clonotype was detected only a few times. V is TRBV7-9 and J is TRBJ2-7; the match to TRBD2 covers 9 bases. Per the germline V gene, CDR1 is SEHNR and CDR2 is FQNEAQ (reference sequence). The CDR3 totals 15 residues. V lost 1 base to trimming and J lost 2 bases; unmatched junction nucleotides: 3. The CDR3 reads CASSLVGTSTYEQYF. DNA of the CDR3: TGTGCCAGCAGCTTAGTGGGGACTAGCACCTACGAGCAGTACTTC.

This clonotype was picked up many times. The V call is TRBV3-1, the J call TRBJ2-5; possibly TRBD1 or TRBD2 for D (6 bases each). V shed 4 bases and J shed 4 bases, with 10 bases lying between them. The CDR3 runs to 13 residues. Germline CDR1 LGHDT, CDR2 YNNKEL (reference sequence). The CDR3 coding sequence is TGTGCCAGCAGCCCCAAGGGGGGAGAGACCCAGTACTTC. This codes for CASSPKGGETQYF.

This clonotype has a handful of counts. The rearrangement uses TRBV29-1 and TRBJ1-1; 9 positions agree with TRBD1. Trimming at V came to 6 bases and at J to 8 bases, leaving 4 bases not matched to a gene. Germline V CDR1 and CDR2: SQVTM, ANQGSEA. This CDR3 has 11 residues. This CDR3 reads CSVAQGAEAFF. For the CDR3, the DNA is TGCAGCGTCGCACAGGGGGCCGAAGCTTTCTTT.

The chain is built from TRBV27 and TRBJ2-2; a possible D gene is TRBD1 (6 bases). The CDR3 is 16 residues long. CDR1 is MNHEY and CDR2 is SMNVEV in the germline V gene (reference sequence). Trimming took 5 bases from V and 7 from J, leaving 20 bases between them. The CDR3 nucleotides read TGTGCCAGCAGTCTTGAGGGGACAAAACAAGGCGGGGAGCTGTTTTTT. This encodes CASSLEGTKQGGELFF.

CDR3 DNA sequence: TGTGCCAGCAGCCAAGGAGCGGAGGGATACAATGAGCAGTTCTTC. Protein product: CASSQGAEGYNEQFF. The V and J genes are TRBV4-2 and TRBJ2-1, with D possibly being TRBD2 (6 bases). CDR3 length: 15 amino acids. V was shortened by 1 base and J by 4 bases, with 11 bases between the two germline ends. From germline, CDR1 is LGHNA and CDR2 YNFKEQ.

V gene TRBV5-1 combines with J gene TRBJ1-4; D ambiguous. V lost 4 bases and J lost 7, with 17 bases in between. This CDR3 has 15 amino acids. Germline CDR1 reads SGHRS; CDR2 reads YFSETQ. The CDR3 reads CASSALGSVGEKLFF. The CDR3 DNA reads as TGCGCCAGCAGCGCTCTAGGATCGGTGGGTGAAAAACTGTTTTTT.

This clonotype was recorded a few times. The V call is TRBV4-3, the J call TRBJ1-1; D is unclear. CDR1 and CDR2 from the germline V gene are LGHNA and YSLEER. The CDR3 has 14 residues. V shed 3 bases and J shed 4 bases, with 12 bases lying between them. The CDR3 DNA reads as TGCGCCAGCAGCCAGGATTACCGGGGCACTGAAGCTTTCTTT. It is translated as CASSQDYRGTEAFF.

The CDR3 nucleotides read TGTGCCAGCAGCTTACTGGGACTAGCGGGGGGAGACCAGTACTTC. It is translated as CASSLLGLAGGDQYF. This chain connects TRBV7-2 to TRBJ2-5; 15 nucleotides align to TRBD2. The CDR3 runs to 15 residues. In germline, CDR1 is SGHTA, CDR2 FQGNSA. Trimming at V came to 2 bases and at J to 10 bases, leaving 5 bases not matched to a gene. The whole variable domain, remainder taken from reference TRBV7-2 and TRBJ2-5, is GAGVSQSPSNKVTEKGKDVELRCDPISGHTALYWYRQSLGQGLEFLIYFQGNSAPDKSGLPSDRFSAERTGGSVSTLTIQRTQQEDSAVYLCASSLLGLAGGDQYFGPGTRLLVL.

CDR3 sequence (DNA): TGCGCCAGCAGCCAACCGGCTAAAGAGGGCCCCTACGAGCAGTACTTC. Amino acids: CASSQPAKEGPYEQYF. The chain joins TRBV4-3 to TRBJ2-7; D is perhaps TRBD2 (5 bases). Trimming removed 2 bases at V and 2 bases at J, with 16 bases between. The CDR3 loop spans 16 amino acids. Germline V gene sequence: CDR1 LGHNA, CDR2 YSLEER.

V gene TRBV12-3 or TRBV12-4 combines with J gene TRBJ2-3; TRBD1 agrees at 8 bases. CDR3 length equals 15 residues. The V gene end was trimmed by 6 bases and the J gene end by 6 bases; junction bases not matched to a gene: 11. The DNA of the CDR3 is TGTGCCAGCAGCCTCGGACAGGGAGTGACGGATACGCAGTATTTT. Its translation is CASSLGQGVTDTQYF.

This clonotype occurred a few times. The V call is TRBV9, the J call TRBJ2-1, with 9 bases that match TRBD1. The CDR3 length is 15 residues. Germline loops: CDR1 SGDLS, CDR2 YYNGEE. V dropped 2 bases and J dropped 8; count of bases not matched to a gene: 8. The CDR3: CASSVSGQGFDEQFF. As DNA, the CDR3 is TGTGCCAGCAGCGTTTCGGGACAGGGTTTCGATGAGCAGTTCTTC.

This CDR3 reads CASSWSTPGGTEAFF. In DNA form, the CDR3 reads TGTGCCAGCAGTTGGTCTACCCCGGGTGGCACTGAAGCTTTCTTT. The chain joins TRBV28 to TRBJ1-1; D remains unclear. Trimming stripped 4 bases from V and 4 bases from J, with 16 bases between. There are 15 residues in the CDR3. Germline V CDR1 and CDR2: MDHEN, SYDVKM.